What follows is one T cell receptor (beta chain) and its context. The antigen is not known. Unique molecular identifiers were built into the TCRbeta library. TCRdb redid the calling of the PCR reads with MiXCR, one entry per CDR3 protein. Altogether about a million distinct CDR3 sequences are present, 25% to 35% being singletons, with the ten largest covering about 28%. The data stem from a study of T-cell reconstitution after alpha-beta-depleted transplantation in children. Study findings and constraints: Several hundred expanded graft clones reportedly gave rise to the alpha-beta T cells present about two months after transplant. T-cell numbers and diversity, one year after transplant, stemmed largely from T cells that were newly produced. Some patients' high day-60 TCRbeta diversity was traced to surviving recipient T cells and thymic progenitors.

With V trimmed by 5 bases and J by 3 bases, 13 bases remained unmatched. Germline CDR1 and CDR2: SGHTA and FQGTGA. The CDR3 covers 18 residues. The input for sequencing was PBMCs, mostly from graft donor cells, taken 360 days after TCRalphabeta/CD19-depleted stem cell transplant. The sequence derives from a boy under two years old who had a stem cell transplant for SCID, so the T cells may come from the graft donor. This sequence joins TRBV7-3 and TRBJ2-3; 11 bases are a match to TRBD2. CDR3 bases: TGTGCCAGCAGCCGTTACCGGTCGCTAGCGGGGGGAACAGATACGCAGTATTTT. Its translation: CASSRYRSLAGGTDTQYF.